This TCR beta chain was found in a study of blood T cells in healthy people across ages. Per the germline V gene, CDR1 is MDHEN and CDR2 is SYDVKM. V dropped 5 bases and J dropped 5 bases, with 9 bases sitting between them. The CDR3 has 13 residues. About this clonotype itself: No antigen is known for it.

Points from the study as a whole: The lack of PBMC sorting stopped any conclusive naive versus antigen-experienced comparison. The diversity estimates, figures obtained from one million T cells, were considered underestimates.

The authors ran a second PCR of 7 to 11 cycles using a sample-barcoded 5' primer and a J-beta primer mix. MiXCR, run by TCRdb on the 5' RACE reads, gives a single entry per CDR3 protein. The sample contains roughly 720,000 distinct CDR3 sequences, approximately 55% of which appear only once. The sample taken for sequencing was blood. This TCR was recovered from a man at least 80 years old in good health. This chain links TRBV28 with TRBJ2-2; possible D gene TRBD1, 6 bases. The CDR3 protein is CASSARGTGELFF. The CDR3 coding sequence is TGTGCCAGCAGTGCAAGGGGGACCGGGGAGCTGTTTTTT.